The entry below gives a single T cell receptor beta chain sequence along with its context. Its cognate antigen is unknown. CD4+ cells were split into CD45RA+ naive and CD45RA-negative memory subsets. This entry belongs to a study of shared clonotypes between healthy human individuals. On the study more broadly: Used for every donor were three CD4 naive, three CD4 memory, two CD8 naive and one CD8 memory plate.

Researchers divided each subset's genomic DNA evenly across several immunoSEQ plates. Libraries were prepared by immunoSEQ multiplex PCR; TCRdb keeps only in-frame clonotypes and omits some of them. This sample has a few million clones, with under 95% found just once. The germline gives CDR1 MDHEN, CDR2 SYDVKM. The V end was cut by 3 bases, the J end by 9 bases, with 21 bases between. This CDR3 spans 15 amino acids. Overall study results and limits: Rarefaction revealed incomplete sorted-subset sequencing despite large depth.

V is TRBV28 and J is TRBJ2-7; D unclear. Sequenced sample: naive CD4+ T cells from PBMCs. Specified subset: CD45RA+ positively selected. The sequence derives from a man younger than 30 in good health. Some clones in this sample may be carry-over from other donors' samples. CDR3: CASSFPAGAGSGQYF. CDR3 sequence (DNA): TGTGCCAGCAGTTTCCCGGCAGGAGCTGGTTCGGGGCAGTACTTC.